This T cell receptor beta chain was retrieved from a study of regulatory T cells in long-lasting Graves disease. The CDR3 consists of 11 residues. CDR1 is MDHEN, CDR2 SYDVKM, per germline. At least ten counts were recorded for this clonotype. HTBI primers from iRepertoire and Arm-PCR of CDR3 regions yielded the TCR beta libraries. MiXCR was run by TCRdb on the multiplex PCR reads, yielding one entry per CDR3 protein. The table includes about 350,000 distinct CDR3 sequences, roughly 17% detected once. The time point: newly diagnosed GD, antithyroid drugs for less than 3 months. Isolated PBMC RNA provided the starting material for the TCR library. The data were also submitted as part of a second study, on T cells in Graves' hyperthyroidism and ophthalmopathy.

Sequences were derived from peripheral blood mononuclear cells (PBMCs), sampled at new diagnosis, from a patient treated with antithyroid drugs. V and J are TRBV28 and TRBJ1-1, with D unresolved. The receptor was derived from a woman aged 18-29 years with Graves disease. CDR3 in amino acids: CVSKGLAEAFF. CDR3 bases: TGTGTCTCAAAAGGCCTGGCTGAAGCTTTCTTT.